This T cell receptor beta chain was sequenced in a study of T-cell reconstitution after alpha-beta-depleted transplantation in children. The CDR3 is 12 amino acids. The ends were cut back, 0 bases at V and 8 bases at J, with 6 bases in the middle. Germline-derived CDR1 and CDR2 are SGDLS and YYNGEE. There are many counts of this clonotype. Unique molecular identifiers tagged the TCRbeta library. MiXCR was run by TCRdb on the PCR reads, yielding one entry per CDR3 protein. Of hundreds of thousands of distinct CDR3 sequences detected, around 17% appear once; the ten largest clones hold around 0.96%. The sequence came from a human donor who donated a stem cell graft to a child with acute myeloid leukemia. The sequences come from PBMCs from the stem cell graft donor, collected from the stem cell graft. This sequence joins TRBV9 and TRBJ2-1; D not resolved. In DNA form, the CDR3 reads TGTGCCAGCAGCGTAGTCTCAGATGAGCAGTTCTTC. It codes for CASSVVSDEQFF. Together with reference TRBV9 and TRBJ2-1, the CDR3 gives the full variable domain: DSGVTQTPKHLITATGQRVTLRCSPRSGDLSVYWYQQSLDQGLQFLIQYYNGEERAKGNILERFSAQQFPDLHSELNLSSLELGDSALYFCASSVVSDEQFFGPGTRLTVL.